This T cell receptor beta chain came from a study of T cells after yellow fever vaccination. Study-level information: It was SMART-Seq v4 Ultra Low Input that prepared the fractions with low cell numbers.

V shed 3 bases and J 6 bases; nucleotides not matched to a gene: 15. In germline, CDR1 is SGHAT, CDR2 FQDESV (reference sequence). This CDR3 is 18 amino acids long. Universal primer sites and UMIs were introduced during 5'RACE template-switching synthesis of TCR cDNA. TCRdb reanalysed the 5' RACE reads using MiXCR and keeps one entry per CDR3 protein. The table has 170,000 or so distinct CDR3 sequences, approximately 6.2% seen once. The chain joins TRBV11-1 to TRBJ2-2, with 8 bases lining up with TRBD2. Sequenced material: CD4+ T cells sorted from PBMCs, taken on the day of the first yellow fever vaccination. This receptor was taken from a man in his late teens or twenties who received the YFV17D yellow fever vaccine. CDR3 sequence (DNA): TGTGCCAGCAGCTTGCGGAGCGGGGGCCCAGATAAGCCCGGGGAGCTGTTTTTT. This gives the protein CASSLRSGGPDKPGELFF.